The text below deals with one T cell receptor beta chain. The data were produced by immunoSEQ multiplex PCR, yet TCRdb's version contains in-frame clones alone and is incomplete. Of fewer than 90,000 clones listed, roughly 80% are singletons. The V end was cut by 2 bases, the J end by 7 bases, with 5 bases between. This CDR3 has 11 residues. CDR1 is SEHNR, CDR2 FQNEAQ, per germline (reference sequence). The sample comes from a study of blood T cell repertoires in COVID-19. This TCR was recovered from a human donor in a cohort sampled during active COVID-19. The rearrangement joins TRBV7-9 to TRBJ1-1; D is undetermined. The source material was peripheral blood. The CDR3 reads CASSLIIEAFF. Written as DNA, the CDR3 is TGTGCCAGCAGCTTAATTATTGAAGCTTTCTTT.